This T cell receptor beta chain stems from a study of neurological immune-mediated disorders. Study findings and constraints: Falling below healthy controls, multiple sclerosis showed the least TCR clonal expansion, while HTLV-1-associated myelopathy showed the most.

TCRdb used MiXCR to reprocess the 5' RACE reads, holding one entry per CDR3 protein. This table has around 40,000 distinct CDR3 sequences, 7% to 8.5% appearing once. This clonotype showed up many times. Antigen specificity is unknown. This CDR3 has 15 residues. Germline loops: CDR1 SGHTA, CDR2 FQGTGA. Trimming stripped 5 bases from V and 0 bases from J, with 11 bases between. The TCR was taken from a man between 45 and 60 years old in good health. J is TRBJ2-1 and V is TRBV7-3; D is tentatively TRBD1 or TRBD2 (5 bases each). Sequenced material: CD4+ T cells from blood. CDR3 coding DNA: TGTGCCAGCAGCGGGGGTAGAGGCTCCTACAATGAGCAGTTCTTC. Translation: CASSGGRGSYNEQFF. The variable domain in full, with the rest retrieved from reference TRBV7-3 and TRBJ2-1, is GAGVSQTPSNKVTEKGKYVELRCDPISGHTALYWYRQSLGQGPEFLIYFQGTGAADDSGLPNDRFFAVRPEGSVSTLKIQRTERGDSAVYLCASSGGRGSYNEQFFGPGTRLTVL.